This TCR beta chain originates from a study of circulating and synovial CD4+ cells in juvenile arthritis (dated by TCRdb to 2013 to 2014). Some background on the complete study: Within each patient, the study compared the TCRbeta CDR3 repertoires of three groups: circulating HLA-DR+ CD4 T cells, bulk blood CD4 T cells, and synovial CD4 T cells. Repertoire sequencing was performed with the aim of confirming enrichment of synovial clonotypes in a circulating synovial-like CD4 T cell subset.

Concerning this clone: Its antigen is still unknown. Within one base of it there is no much larger clone, and no base qualities were kept.

What the research found in general, with its limitations: Because T cell genome counts in CPL samples and bulk blood CD4 samples differed by at least an order of magnitude, sample-size effects were addressed. Circulating pathogenic-like lymphocytes clustered together with synovial T cells and shared a substantially larger fraction of CDR3 sequences with synovium than bulk blood did. Synovial and circulating pathogenic-like lymphocyte repertoires were less diverse than bulk blood CD4 repertoires, and some CPL samples were as oligoclonal as synovium. No difference between circulating pathogenic-like lymphocytes and bulk blood T cells was detected by traditional Vbeta family usage analysis. Because overlap with synovium was found to increase with sequencing depth, the full repertoire overlap was likely underestimated by the measured shared-clonotype fractions.

Taken from cysteine to phenylalanine, the CDR3 has 13 residues. The kept DNA is CDR3 alone, 39 bases in frame from the first base. Looking up the germline V gene yields CDR1 KGHSH and CDR2 LQKENI. The trim is 3 bases for V and 5 bases for J, with a gap of 8 bases between the germline ends. The sequenced samples came from patients who had active juvenile idiopathic arthritis. Sorting was carried out immediately after cells were thawed, and dead cells were excluded with Live/Dead Fixable Near-IR Stain. Libraries were made using the immunoSEQ multiplex PCR assay. An external provider carried out the TCRbeta CDR3 sequencing as a commercial service. On the authors' methods: Productive nucleotide sequences and amino acid sequences obtained through in silico translation were used in the analyses. Diversity was measured with Renyi entropy across alpha values, using the median of 200 repeated subsamples to equalise sample size. The distance between each pair of repertoires was calculated as one minus the Chao-modified Jaccard index, which corrects for under-sampling, and this distance was used for clustering. Frequency-weighted overlap with synovial clonotypes was computed at 200 sample sizes with 200 draws without replacement at each size, and the value at the size of the smaller sample was reported. The immuneACCESS repertoire file appears here via TCRdb, limited to in-frame rearrangements. These files lack a portion of the clones; in checked studies, under half of the deficit traces to unresolved V genes, and the cause of the others is not known. Clonal size and the V and J genes are those of that table, whereas D and trimming came from the DNA. This sample holds roughly 32,000 clones; roughly 95% were observed only once. The ten largest clones capture about 0.66% of the sample.

Recombination connected TRBV18 to TRBJ2-1; the D gene assignment is ambiguous. The source of this sequence is a human donor with juvenile idiopathic arthritis. Sequencing was performed on CD4+ T cells from blood. The nucleotides read TGTGCCAGCTCACCCTTTGTCGACAATGAGCAGTTCTTC. It specifies CASSPFVDNEQFF.